This T cell receptor beta chain is drawn from a study of cytomegalovirus exposure and HLA in healthy donors. Study results and caveats: Because they were indistinguishable, some V segments, including TRBV6-2 and TRBV6-3, were excluded. Roughly even sequencing depth across donors was the assumption behind the presence/absence analyses. Further analysis, carried out later, found HLA-associated TCR beta chains more clonally expanded than equally common other chains.

CDR1 is SGHRS and CDR2 is YFSETQ in the germline V gene. J lost 1 base, V lost 0 bases, and 3 bases had no gene match. This CDR3 comprises 15 residues. PCR involved 60 Vbeta and 13 Jbeta primers. Sequencing used immunoSEQ multiplex PCR; TCRdb keeps in-frame clones, though not all of them. Of about 130,000 clones in the sample, approximately 80% were seen once. A remark on this clone: Its antigen is currently unknown.

The TCR originated in a male donor in good health and CMV-seropositive. The chain joins TRBV5-1 to TRBJ2-7; 8 bases line up with TRBD2. Material for sequencing was PBMCs. The CDR3 DNA follows: TGCGCCAGCAGCTTGGTAGCGGGGTCGTCCTACGAGCAGTACTTC. Amino acid sequence: CASSLVAGSSYEQYF.